This TCR beta chain was recovered during a study of blood T cells in healthy people across ages. Germline V CDR1 and CDR2: DFQATT, SNEGSKA (reference sequence). CDR3 length: 12 residues. The ends were cut back, 3 bases at V and 7 bases at J, with 12 bases in the middle. This clonotype was counted between two and nine times. Its antigen is as yet unknown. The study's findings and limits: TCR beta diversity per million T cells fell roughly linearly with age.

A second about 6 to 12 cycle PCR used barcoded and J-beta primers. Each CDR3 protein gets one entry after TCRdb re-called the 5' RACE reads with MiXCR. The data hold more than 1,000,000 distinct CDR3 sequences, with roughly 24% observed a single time. The same data also contributed to another study, on T cells of mothers and their children. This second study says: According to the study, all extracted RNA entered cDNA synthesis at roughly 1.5 ug per 15 ul.

The sample was blood. The sequence was collected from a girl aged 2 to 9 in good health. The gene calls are TRBV20-1 and TRBJ1-2; D gene uncertain. The CDR3 region is CSARNGLSGYTF. The DNA of the CDR3 is TGCAGTGCTAGGAACGGGTTGAGTGGCTACACCTTC.